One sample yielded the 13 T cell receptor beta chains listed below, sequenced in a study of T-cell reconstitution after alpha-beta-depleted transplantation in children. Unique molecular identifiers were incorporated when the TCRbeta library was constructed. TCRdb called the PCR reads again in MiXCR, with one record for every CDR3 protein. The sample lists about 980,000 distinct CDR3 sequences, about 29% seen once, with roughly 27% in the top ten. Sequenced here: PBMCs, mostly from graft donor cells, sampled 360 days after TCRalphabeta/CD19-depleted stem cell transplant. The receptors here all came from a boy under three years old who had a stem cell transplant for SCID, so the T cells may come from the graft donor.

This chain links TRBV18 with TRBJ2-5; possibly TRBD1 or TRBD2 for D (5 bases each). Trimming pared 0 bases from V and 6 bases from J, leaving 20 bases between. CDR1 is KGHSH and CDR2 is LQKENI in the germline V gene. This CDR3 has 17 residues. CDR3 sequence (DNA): TGTGCCAGCTCACCACCGCGGTGGGACCTCCTAATACAGACCCAGTACTTC. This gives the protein CASSPPRWDLLIQTQYF.

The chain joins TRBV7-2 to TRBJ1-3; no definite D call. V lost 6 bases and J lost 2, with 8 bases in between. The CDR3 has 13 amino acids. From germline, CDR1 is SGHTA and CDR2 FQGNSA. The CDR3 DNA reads TGTGCCAGCAGACAAAGTCCTGGAAACACCATATATTTT. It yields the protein CASRQSPGNTIYF.

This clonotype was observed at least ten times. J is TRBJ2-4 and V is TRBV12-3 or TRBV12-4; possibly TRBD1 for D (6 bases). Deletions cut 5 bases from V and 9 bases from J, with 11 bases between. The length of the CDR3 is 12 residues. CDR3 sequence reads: CASSAGVGIQYF. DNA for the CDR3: TGTGCCAGCAGTGCAGGGGTCGGCATTCAGTACTTC.

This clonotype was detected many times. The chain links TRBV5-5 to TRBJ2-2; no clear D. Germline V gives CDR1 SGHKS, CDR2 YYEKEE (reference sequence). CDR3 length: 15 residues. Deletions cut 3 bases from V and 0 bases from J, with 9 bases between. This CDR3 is CASSSRLANTGELFF. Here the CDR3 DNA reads TGTGCCAGCAGCTCAAGGCTCGCGAACACCGGGGAGCTGTTTTTT.

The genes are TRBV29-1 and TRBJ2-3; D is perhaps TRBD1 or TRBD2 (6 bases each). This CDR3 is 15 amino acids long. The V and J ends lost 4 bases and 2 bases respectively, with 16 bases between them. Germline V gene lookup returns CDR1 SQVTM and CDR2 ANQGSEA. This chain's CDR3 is CSVGVRGLYTDTQYF. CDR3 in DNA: TGCAGCGTTGGGGTCCGGGGGCTATACACAGATACGCAGTATTTT.

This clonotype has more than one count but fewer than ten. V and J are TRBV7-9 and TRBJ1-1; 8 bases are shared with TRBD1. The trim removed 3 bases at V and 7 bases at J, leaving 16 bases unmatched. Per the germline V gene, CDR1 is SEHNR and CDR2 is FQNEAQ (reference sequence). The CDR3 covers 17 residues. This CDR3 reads CASSFGSWSDREGEAFF. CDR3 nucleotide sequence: TGTGCCAGCAGCTTCGGCTCGTGGTCGGACAGGGAAGGTGAAGCTTTCTTT.

The CDR3 sequence: CASSLRVSGRAKNIQYF. The CDR3 DNA follows: TGTGCCAGCAGTTTACGAGTATCGGGGAGGGCCAAAAACATTCAGTACTTC. The genes are TRBV27 and TRBJ2-4; D might be TRBD2 (6 bases). Germline assignment: CDR1 MNHEY and CDR2 SMNVEV (reference sequence). V lost 2 bases and J 1 base, leaving 15 bases between the germline ends. The CDR3 contains 17 residues.

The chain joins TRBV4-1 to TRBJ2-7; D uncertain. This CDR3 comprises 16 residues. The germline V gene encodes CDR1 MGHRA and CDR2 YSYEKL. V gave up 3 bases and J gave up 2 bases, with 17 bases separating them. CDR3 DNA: TGCGCCAGCAGCCACAGACTCTCTTGGCTGGCCTACGAGCAGTACTTC. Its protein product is CASSHRLSWLAYEQYF.

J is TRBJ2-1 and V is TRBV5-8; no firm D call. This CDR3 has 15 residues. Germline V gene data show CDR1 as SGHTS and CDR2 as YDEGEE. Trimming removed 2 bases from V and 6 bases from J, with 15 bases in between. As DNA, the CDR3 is TGTGCCAGCAGCTTAGGTCGCAGGATTAGCAATGAGCAGTTCTTC. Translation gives CASSLGRRISNEQFF.

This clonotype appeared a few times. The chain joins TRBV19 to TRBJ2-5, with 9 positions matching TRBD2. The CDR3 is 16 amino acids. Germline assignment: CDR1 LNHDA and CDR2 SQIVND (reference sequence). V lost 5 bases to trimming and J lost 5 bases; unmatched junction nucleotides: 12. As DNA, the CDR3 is TGTGCCAGTAGTTCCCCTGGCGGGGGGGCTAAGGAGACCCAGTACTTC. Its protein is CASSSPGGGAKETQYF.

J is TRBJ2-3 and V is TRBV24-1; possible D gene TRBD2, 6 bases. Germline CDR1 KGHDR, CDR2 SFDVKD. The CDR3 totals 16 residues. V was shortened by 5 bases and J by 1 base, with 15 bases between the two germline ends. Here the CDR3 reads CATSAPLSGGTDTQYF. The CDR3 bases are TGTGCCACCAGTGCGCCCCTTTCGGGGGGCACAGATACGCAGTATTTT.

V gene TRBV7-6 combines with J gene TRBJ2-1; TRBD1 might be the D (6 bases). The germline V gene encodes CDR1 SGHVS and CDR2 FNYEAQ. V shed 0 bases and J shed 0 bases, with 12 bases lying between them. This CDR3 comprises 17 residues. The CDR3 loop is CASSLAPRGSSYNEQFF. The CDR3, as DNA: TGTGCCAGCAGCTTAGCGCCCAGGGGAAGCTCCTACAATGAGCAGTTCTTC.

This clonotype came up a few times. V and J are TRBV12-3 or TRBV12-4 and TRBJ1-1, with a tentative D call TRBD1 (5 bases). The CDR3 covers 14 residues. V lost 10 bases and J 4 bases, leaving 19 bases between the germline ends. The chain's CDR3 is CATTSGAGGTEAFF. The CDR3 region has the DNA TGTGCCACTACCTCTGGGGCGGGGGGCACTGAAGCTTTCTTT.